This T cell receptor beta chain originates from a study of OX40 agonist ivuxolimab in advanced cancers. Study information: Partial responses, seen in three patients, involved one hepatocellular carcinoma and two cutaneous melanomas. Findings of the study overall: At 0.1 to 3.0 mg/kg and by week 6, CD4+ and CD8+ T cells in the blood had expanded clonally. The average count of expanded clones was higher among CD8+ T cells than among CD4+.

Peripheral blood came from all dose cohorts at three timepoints. About this clone: Its cognate antigen is unknown.

Generated by immunoSEQ multiplex PCR, the TCRdb table keeps only in-frame clones and is missing some. The sample lists just under 85,000 clones, roughly 84% occurring once. V lost 5 bases, J lost 4 bases, and 8 bases stayed unmatched. This CDR3 has 17 amino acids. The germline V gene has CDR1 LNHDA and CDR2 SQIVND (reference sequence). The source material was CD4+ or CD8+ T cells sorted from blood, sampled in a trial of the OX40 agonist ivuxolimab. This chain links TRBV19 with TRBJ2-7, with TRBD2 matching over 16 bases. The clonotype originates from an adult with an advanced solid tumor such as melanoma, head and neck, liver or kidney cancer. The DNA of the CDR3 is TGTGCCAGTAGTGCAGGGACTAGCGGGAGGGGTCTGTACGAGCAGTACTTC. Protein product: CASSAGTSGRGLYEQYF.